Shown below are 11 T cell receptor beta chains from a single sample sequenced in a study of T cell changes during pregnancy in multiple sclerosis. Assay used: immunoSEQ multiplex PCR; TCRdb lists only in-frame clones, some missing. The sample has roughly 60,000 clones, roughly 92% seen once. The starting material was peripheral blood, obtained in the second trimester of pregnancy. The receptors shown here come from a female donor with multiple sclerosis, enrolled in a pregnancy study.

The rearrangement joins TRBV28 to TRBJ1-5; weak D call: TRBD1 (5 bases). The CDR3 sequence is 14 residues long. Trimming left V 8 bases short and J 0 bases short, with 11 bases between. The V gene's germline CDR1 is MDHEN and CDR2 SYDVKM. The CDR3 loop reads CASAGLRSNQPQHF. The CDR3 DNA reads as TGTGCCAGCGCAGGGCTACGTAGCAATCAGCCCCAGCATTTT.

The chain uses TRBV2 and TRBJ1-4; D not certain. The CDR3 spans 15 residues. The V end lost 3 bases, the J end lost 4 bases, and 12 bases lay between the germline ends. CDR1 and CDR2 from the germline V gene are SNHLY and FYNNEI. CDR3 in DNA: TGTGCCAGCAGTGAGAATAGGGAGAATAATGAAAAACTGTTTTTT. The encoded protein is CASSENRENNEKLFF.

The chain is built from TRBV27 and TRBJ1-4; no clear D gene. Deletions cut 2 bases from V and 7 bases from J, with 14 bases between. The CDR3 sequence is 15 residues long. Germline V gives CDR1 MNHEY, CDR2 SMNVEV (reference sequence). The CDR3 here is CASSLVGVSSEKLFF. CDR3 DNA sequence: TGTGCCAGCAGTTTAGTCGGGGTCTCGAGTGAAAAACTGTTTTTT.

In this sample, this clone turned up once. This CDR3 reads CASSLWASRGSYGYTF. The CDR3 DNA follows: TGTGCCAGCAGTTTATGGGCGAGTAGGGGTTCATATGGCTACACCTTC. This chain links TRBV28 with TRBJ1-2, with a tentative D call TRBD1 (5 bases). Per the germline V gene, CDR1 is MDHEN and CDR2 is SYDVKM. V lost 0 bases and J lost 5, with 16 bases in between. The CDR3 totals 16 residues.

The J gene is TRBJ2-5, the V gene TRBV7-9; D is unclear. Per germline, CDR1 SEHNR and CDR2 FQNEAQ (reference sequence). CDR3 length: 13 amino acids. Between the trimmed V and J ends, which lost 1 base and 5 bases, there was a span of 8 bases. CDR3 region: CASSLDVEETQYF. The DNA for the CDR3 is TGTGCCAGCAGCTTAGACGTTGAGGAGACCCAGTACTTC. The complete variable domain, with remaining parts taken from reference TRBV7-9 and TRBJ2-5, reads DTGVSQNPRHKITKRGQNVTFRCDPISEHNRLYWYRQTLGQGPEFLTYFQNEAQLEKSRLLSDRFSAERPKGSFSTLEIQRTEQGDSAMYLCASSLDVEETQYFGPGTRLLVL.

V usage is TRBV7-9 and J usage is TRBJ2-3; 9 bases are shared with TRBD2. The CDR3 length is 15 residues. J gave up 0 bases and V 5 bases, and 3 bases lay outside the gene matches. Germline lookup yields CDR1 SEHNR and CDR2 FQNEAQ (reference sequence). The DNA for the CDR3 is TGTGCCAGCAGCCGGACTAGCGAGAGCACAGATACGCAGTATTTT. As protein: CASSRTSESTDTQYF.

This clone showed up just once. The chain has TRBV7-9 and TRBJ1-1; D is unclear. The CDR3 is made up of 13 amino acids. Looked up from germline, CDR1 is SEHNR and CDR2 is FQNEAQ (reference sequence). The germline V and J ends were trimmed by 1 base and 2 bases, with 5 bases remaining between them. Written as DNA, the CDR3 is TGTGCCAGCAGCTTAGAACTAAACACTGAAGCTTTCTTT. This gives the protein CASSLELNTEAFF.

CDR3 DNA sequence: TGTGCCAGCTCACCCCTAGGAGCGATGAATGAAAAACTGTTTTTT. Amino acid sequence: CASSPLGAMNEKLFF. The gene calls are TRBV18 and TRBJ1-4; D not resolved. V dropped 3 bases and J dropped 5 bases, with 13 bases sitting between them. CDR1 and CDR2 from the germline V gene are KGHSH and LQKENI. The CDR3 runs 15 residues.

This clone was counted between two and nine times. The chain couples TRBV2 to TRBJ2-7; D remains ambiguous. CDR1 is SNHLY and CDR2 is FYNNEI in the germline V gene. Trimming took 8 bases from V and 1 from J, leaving 9 bases between them. This CDR3 comprises 12 residues. The chain's CDR3 is CASRGISYEQYF. The CDR3 nucleotides read TGTGCCAGCCGTGGTATATCCTACGAGCAGTACTTC.

The rearrangement uses TRBV29-1 and TRBJ2-7; 8 bases are shared with TRBD2. Trimming at V came to 5 bases and at J to 1 base, leaving 7 bases not matched to a gene. CDR3 length equals 14 residues. Germline-derived CDR1 and CDR2 are SQVTM and ANQGSEA. CDR3 DNA: TGCAGCGTTACCCCGGGAGGGCCTTCCTACGAGCAGTACTTC. This translates into CSVTPGGPSYEQYF.

The V and J genes are TRBV9 and TRBJ2-1; tentatively, D is TRBD2 (5 bases). This CDR3 spans 13 amino acids. The germline V gene has CDR1 SGDLS and CDR2 YYNGEE. V lost 0 bases and J 11 bases, leaving 12 bases between the germline ends. The CDR3 loop reads CASSVAGSEKQFF. The CDR3 bases are TGTGCCAGCAGCGTAGCAGGTAGCGAGAAGCAGTTCTTC.